This TCR beta chain was profiled in a study of Graves' ophthalmopathy and Graves' hyperthyroidism. Fresh peripheral blood, around 10 ml, was the PBMC source. Findings and caveats of the study: As the model predicted ophthalmopathy progression, it achieved a sensitivity of about 71% and a specificity of 72.22%.

RNA transcripts were the source from which TCR beta CDR3 regions were amplified. Second-round multiplex PCR came after first-round RT-PCR with HTBI primers. From the multiplex PCR reads, TCRdb called clonotypes with MiXCR, one entry per CDR3 protein. The table has approximately 640,000 distinct CDR3 sequences, 35% to 50% seen once. About this clonotype: Antigen specificity is unknown.

Sequences were obtained from peripheral blood. This clonotype was sampled from an adult man with Graves' ophthalmopathy.

The CDR3 DNA reads as TGTGCCGCCAGCTTATTGAGAGGGGGGTTGCCCGGGGAGCTGTTTTTT. Translation: CAASLLRGGLPGELFF. The gene calls are TRBV7-9 and TRBJ2-2; either TRBD1 or TRBD2 may fit D (6 bases each). The germline CDR1 and CDR2 sequences are SEHNR and FQNEAQ (reference sequence). V was trimmed by 11 bases and J by 6 bases, leaving 25 bases between them. CDR3 length equals 16 residues.